These 29 T cell receptor beta chains came from one sample sequenced in a study of identical twins' blood T cells. TCRdb ran MiXCR on the 5' RACE reads and lists one entry per CDR3 protein. Of fewer than 450,000 distinct CDR3 sequences listed, 28% are singletons. Sequenced: PBMCs. These receptors came from a woman between 18 and 49 years old in good health.

This clonotype was seen a handful of times. This rearrangement joins TRBV6-1 to TRBJ1-6; a weak D match, TRBD1 (6 bases). V lost 0 bases, J lost 8 bases, and 8 bases lay in between. Germline V CDR1 and CDR2: MNHNS, SASEGT. This CDR3 has 14 residues. The CDR3 spells CASSEARTDSPLHF. In DNA, the CDR3 is TGTGCCAGCAGTGAAGCACGGACAGATTCACCCCTCCACTTT.

This clonotype was detected only a few times. CDR3 nucleotide sequence: TGTGCCAGCCGGGGAGGTTACAATGAGCAGTTCTTC. Its translation: CASRGGYNEQFF. The J gene is TRBJ2-1, the V gene TRBV6-5, with a weak D call TRBD2 (6 bases). CDR3 length: 12 amino acids. Trimming took off 8 bases at V and 4 bases at J, with 9 bases between the two ends. CDR1 and CDR2 (germline): MNHEY, SVGAGI.

The V and J genes are TRBV12-3 or TRBV12-4 and TRBJ2-1; 8 nucleotides align to TRBD2. Trimming cost V 3 bases and J 12 bases; bases outside gene matches: 10. This CDR3 spans 14 amino acids. In DNA form, the CDR3 reads TGTGCCAGCAGTTTTTTCGGGAGGGAGGGCGTGCAGTTCTTC. Translation: CASSFFGREGVQFF.

Comments on this clonotype: The junction departs from germline at one end; a sequencing error may be responsible. The rearrangement joins TRBV20-1 to TRBJ1-6, with 7 positions matching TRBD1. Germline V gene sequence: CDR1 DFQATT, CDR2 SNEGSKA (reference sequence). CDR3 size: 14 residues. CDR3 region: CSAPTTGRNSPLHF. CDR3 nucleotide sequence: TGCAGTGCACCTACGACAGGGCGGAATTCACCCCTACACTTT.

This clonotype was detected ten times or more. The chain couples TRBV29-1 to TRBJ2-5, with a possible D match to TRBD2 (5 bases). The CDR3 runs to 12 residues. V was cut by 7 bases and J by 6 bases, with 15 bases left in between. The germline V gene has CDR1 SQVTM and CDR2 ANQGSEA. This chain's CDR3 is CSATTSGQTQYF. The CDR3 nucleotides read TGCAGCGCCACAACTAGTGGACAGACCCAGTACTTC.

The chain employs TRBV5-1 and TRBJ1-1, with D possibly being TRBD1 (5 bases). V lost 7 bases to trimming and J lost 1 base, with 14 bases between them. Germline V CDR1 and CDR2: SGHRS, YFSETQ. The CDR3 is 14 residues long. CDR3 DNA: TGCGCCAGCTCTTTCAGGGTAACGAACACTGAAGCTTTCTTT. Its protein product is CASSFRVTNTEAFF.

In its sample, this clonotype was seen a few times. This chain connects TRBV12-3 or TRBV12-4 to TRBJ2-7; unclear D gene. V lost 3 bases and J 6 bases, leaving 9 bases between the germline ends. CDR3 length: 12 residues. The CDR3 sequence: CASSFPGREQYF. CDR3 DNA sequence: TGTGCCAGCAGTTTTCCCGGGCGCGAGCAGTACTTC.

The chain couples TRBV10-3 to TRBJ2-3; 9 bases fit TRBD1. From germline, CDR1 is ENHRY and CDR2 SYGVKD. The CDR3 is 17 amino acids. With V trimmed by 4 bases and J by 2 bases, 10 bases remained unmatched. The CDR3 sequence is CAISGGQGPSPTDTQYF. In DNA, the CDR3 is TGTGCCATCAGTGGAGGACAGGGGCCTTCCCCCACAGATACGCAGTATTTT.

This clonotype was seen ten or more times. Written as DNA, the CDR3 is TGTGCCAGCAGTCACGGCTCTCAGACGGCAGATACGCAGTATTTT. It specifies CASSHGSQTADTQYF. The chain combines TRBV6-5 with TRBJ2-3; D uncertain. CDR1 is MNHEY and CDR2 is SVGAGI in the germline V gene. The CDR3 spans 15 residues. V was cut by 5 bases and J by 4 bases, with 16 bases left in between.

This clonotype was recorded many times. V usage is TRBV5-1 and J usage is TRBJ2-5; possible D gene TRBD1, 6 bases. The CDR3 is made up of 13 amino acids. CDR1 and CDR2 from the germline V gene are SGHRS and YFSETQ. Trimming cost V 6 bases and J 1 base, with 10 bases left between them. The CDR3 DNA is TGCGCCAGCAACAGGACAGTCCAAGAGACCCAGTACTTC. Protein product: CASNRTVQETQYF.

This clonotype was seen a few times. This rearrangement joins TRBV20-1 to TRBJ2-5; 11 nucleotides agree with TRBD2. With 4 bases clipped from V and 3 bases from J, the junction kept 7 bases outside the gene matches. The CDR3 is 15 residues long. Germline V CDR1 and CDR2: DFQATT, SNEGSKA (reference sequence). The CDR3 nucleotides read TGCAGTGCTATACCCCCGGGACTAGCGGAAGAGACCCAGTACTTC. It is translated as CSAIPPGLAEETQYF.

This chain joins TRBV5-1 and TRBJ2-2; D unresolved. V gave up 3 bases and J gave up 4 bases, with 16 bases separating them. There are 16 residues in the CDR3. CDR1 and CDR2 from the germline V gene are SGHRS and YFSETQ. The CDR3 spells CASSSFVGLSTGELFF. For the CDR3, the DNA is TGCGCCAGCAGCTCCTTTGTAGGGCTGAGCACCGGGGAGCTGTTTTTT.

The V call is TRBV7-6, the J call TRBJ2-3; possible D gene TRBD2, 6 bases. V was cut by 5 bases and J by 3 bases, with 12 bases left in between. Germline lookup yields CDR1 SGHVS and CDR2 FNYEAQ. The CDR3 has 14 amino acids. The CDR3 loop is CASSPTGTTDTQYF. Here the CDR3 DNA reads TGTGCCAGCAGCCCCACTGGGACTACAGATACGCAGTATTTT.

This clonotype has more than one count but fewer than ten. The chain links TRBV20-1 to TRBJ2-7, with D perhaps TRBD2 (5 bases). The CDR3 extends over 15 amino acids. Per the germline V gene, CDR1 is DFQATT and CDR2 is SNEGSKA (reference sequence). V lost 1 base, J lost 0 bases, and 13 bases lay in between. In DNA form, the CDR3 reads TGCAGTGCTAGAGCACCTAGCAGTAGCTCCTACGAGCAGTACTTC. Its translation: CSARAPSSSSYEQYF.

In its sample, this clonotype was seen a few times. CDR3 DNA: TGTGCCAGCAGCTTATTCGCCGGGGGATCGGAGCTGTTTTTT. This encodes CASSLFAGGSELFF. The V call is TRBV11-3, the J call TRBJ2-2; D may be TRBD2 (6 bases). This CDR3 region has 14 residues. The V end was cut by 2 bases, the J end by 10 bases, with 14 bases between. Germline V gene data show CDR1 as SGHNT and CDR2 as YENEEA.

The rearrangement uses TRBV19 and TRBJ1-2; TRBD1 matches 8 bases. Germline V gene sequence: CDR1 LNHDA, CDR2 SQIVND (reference sequence). Germline trimming cut 6 bases from V and 2 bases from J; bases unmatched to any gene: 5. The CDR3 extends over 14 amino acids. The CDR3 reads CASRTGDPNYGYTF. CDR3 nucleotide sequence: TGTGCCAGTAGGACAGGGGACCCAAACTATGGCTACACCTTC.

The gene calls are TRBV6-5 and TRBJ2-1; the D gene is possibly TRBD2 (6 bases). Germline V gives CDR1 MNHEY, CDR2 SVGAGI. The CDR3 totals 13 residues. This CDR3 is CVTRGPSYNEQFF. The CDR3 nucleotides are TGTGTCACGCGGGGCCCTTCCTACAATGAGCAGTTCTTC.

Here the CDR3 reads CATSRDLFDSEQFF. The CDR3, as DNA: TGTGCCACCAGCAGAGACCTCTTCGACAGCGAGCAGTTCTTC. The chain combines TRBV15 with TRBJ2-1; the D gene is possibly TRBD1 (5 bases). V lost 0 bases to trimming and J lost 10 bases, with 13 bases between them. CDR1 is LNHNV and CDR2 is YYDKDF in the germline V gene (reference sequence). The CDR3 is 14 residues long.

V and J are TRBV5-6 and TRBJ2-3; D is undetermined. The germline V gene has CDR1 SGHDT and CDR2 YYEEEE. V lost 6 bases and J 6 bases, leaving 11 bases between the germline ends. This CDR3 comprises 12 residues. CDR3 loop: CASTQNRDTQYF. In nucleotides, the CDR3 is TGTGCCAGCACCCAGAACCGGGATACGCAGTATTTT.

This clonotype showed up just a few times. The chain couples TRBV12-3 or TRBV12-4 to TRBJ1-6; TRBD1 matches at 9 bases. With V trimmed by 11 bases and J by 3 bases, 8 bases remained unmatched. This CDR3 region has 15 residues. The CDR3 DNA reads as TGTGCCTCAAAGACAGGGGGGAGCTATAATTCACCCCTCCACTTT. Its translation: CASKTGGSYNSPLHF.

The CDR3 nucleotides are TGTGCCAGTAGTTCACCCCCCGGCAGGATTAATCAGCCCCAGCATTTT. This translates into CASSSPPGRINQPQHF. This chain links TRBV19 with TRBJ1-5; no definite D call. The CDR3 has 16 residues. Looked up from germline, CDR1 is LNHDA and CDR2 is SQIVND (reference sequence). The ends were cut back, 5 bases at V and 4 bases at J, with 18 bases in the middle. The variable domain in full, completed from reference TRBV19 and TRBJ1-5, reads DGGITQSPKYLFRKEGQNVTLSCEQNLNHDAMYWYRQDPGQGLRLIYYSQIVNDFQKGDIAEGYSVSREKKESFPLTVTSAQKNPTAFYLCASSSPPGRINQPQHFGDGTRLSIL.

This rearrangement joins TRBV7-6 to TRBJ1-5; D gene ambiguous. The V end was cut by 5 bases, the J end by 4 bases, with 12 bases between. The CDR3 loop spans 14 amino acids. Germline V gene lookup returns CDR1 SGHVS and CDR2 FNYEAQ. CDR3 loop: CASSPLEGNQPQHF. The CDR3 DNA follows: TGTGCCAGCAGCCCCCTTGAAGGAAATCAGCCCCAGCATTTT.

This clonotype was detected ten times or more. This sequence joins TRBV10-3 and TRBJ1-5; D ambiguous. The germline V and J ends were trimmed by 0 bases and 2 bases, with 11 bases remaining between them. This CDR3 contains 16 residues. Germline assignment: CDR1 ENHRY and CDR2 SYGVKD. The CDR3 loop reads CAISESGRGGNQPQHF. CDR3 nucleotides: TGTGCCATCAGTGAGTCGGGCCGGGGTGGCAATCAGCCCCAGCATTTT.

This clonotype was seen only a few times. One end of the junction is discordant with germline, which a read error may explain. The rearrangement links TRBV3-1 to TRBJ2-2; a weak D match, TRBD2 (5 bases). Germline CDR1 and CDR2: LGHDT and YNNKEL (reference sequence). The CDR3 has 13 residues. CDR3 coding DNA: TGTGCCAGCAGCGGGGTTTCGTACGGGGATCTGTTTTTT. This translates into CASSGVSYGDLFF.

This chain joins TRBV10-2 and TRBJ1-2; D not resolved. V was shortened by 9 bases and J by 2 bases, with 10 bases between the two germline ends. The CDR3 covers 12 residues. Germline V lookup: CDR1 WSHSY, CDR2 SAAADI. This CDR3 is CASDQGNYGYTF. The CDR3 nucleotides read TGCGCCAGTGACCAAGGAAACTATGGCTACACCTTC.

The V gene is TRBV14, the J gene TRBJ2-5, with TRBD1 as a possible D gene (5 bases). There are 13 residues in the CDR3. Germline CDR1 reads SGHDN; CDR2 reads FVKESK. V was pared by 6 bases and J by 5 bases, with 13 bases between. The CDR3 DNA sequence: TGTGCCAGCAGAAAGGCCAGGGCGGAGACCCAGTACTTC. This sequence encodes CASRKARAETQYF.

The V and J genes are TRBV28 and TRBJ1-2, with a possible D match to TRBD1 (6 bases). There are 15 residues in the CDR3. Germline CDR1 MDHEN, CDR2 SYDVKM. Trimming removed 5 bases at V and 7 bases at J, with 20 bases between. The CDR3 is CASSIPVVQGRGYTF. CDR3 DNA sequence: TGTGCCAGCAGTATTCCCGTGGTACAGGGCCGTGGCTACACCTTC.

The chain links TRBV19 to TRBJ1-5, with D possibly being TRBD1 (6 bases). Per the germline V gene, CDR1 is LNHDA and CDR2 is SQIVND (reference sequence). Trimming removed 1 base from V and 3 bases from J, with 10 bases in between. The CDR3 totals 15 residues. The CDR3 spells CASSIASGVNQPQHF. DNA for the CDR3: TGTGCCAGTAGTATAGCCTCAGGGGTCAATCAGCCCCAGCATTTT.

This clonotype was seen more than once but under ten times. The chain carries TRBV14 and TRBJ2-3; D is unresolved. The CDR3 runs to 13 residues. V was cut by 4 bases and J by 2 bases, with 7 bases left in between. Looked up from germline, CDR1 is SGHDN and CDR2 is FVKESK. Here the CDR3 reads CASSPRLTDTQYF. DNA of the CDR3: TGTGCCAGCAGCCCACGACTCACAGATACGCAGTATTTT.